Each of the 9 T cell receptor beta chains below was sequenced from the same sample in a study of Ad26.COV2.S vaccination and SARS-CoV-2 variants. Libraries were prepared by immunoSEQ multiplex PCR; TCRdb keeps only in-frame clonotypes and omits some of them. This repertoire shows 300,000 to 450,000 clones, 70% to 90% found once; its top ten account for 3% to 4%. As to treatment: 19 received Ad26.COV2.S at low or high dose, single or two shots; about five received placebo; per-sample allocation not given. The samples were gathered on day 63 after the first injection of vaccine or placebo. The sample was peripheral blood, taken in a trial of Ad26.COV2.S vaccine versus placebo. The receptors originated from a person aged 18-60 years who received the Ad26.COV2.S COVID-19 vaccine or a placebo.

This chain links TRBV5-1 with TRBJ2-6; TRBD1 is a possible D gene (5 bases). CDR3 length: 17 amino acids. Per the germline V gene, CDR1 is SGHRS and CDR2 is YFSETQ. V lost 0 bases and J 2 bases, leaving 12 bases between the germline ends. CDR3 sequence: CASSLEPTGTGANVLTF. CDR3 coding DNA: TGCGCCAGCAGCTTGGAACCTACAGGTACTGGGGCCAACGTCCTGACTTTC.

The sample holds one count of this clone. This chain connects TRBV5-5 to TRBJ2-7, with D unclear. Trimming removed 2 bases at V and 3 bases at J, with 3 bases between. Per the germline V gene, CDR1 is SGHKS and CDR2 is YYEKEE (reference sequence). This CDR3 is built from 11 residues. The CDR3 DNA sequence: TGTGCCAGCAGCTTTAGCTACGAGCAGTACTTC. This translates into CASSFSYEQYF. Together with reference TRBV5-5 and TRBJ2-7, the CDR3 gives the full variable domain: DAGVTQSPTHLIKTRGQQVTLRCSPISGHKSVSWYQQVLGQGPQFIFQYYEKEERGRGNFPDRFSARQFPNYSSELNVNALLLGDSALYLCASSFSYEQYFGPGTRLTVT.

V usage is TRBV15 and J usage is TRBJ1-5, with TRBD1 as a possible D gene (6 bases). The germline CDR1 and CDR2 sequences are LNHNV and YYDKDF (reference sequence). This CDR3 region has 13 residues. Between the trimmed V and J ends, which lost 2 bases and 5 bases, there was a span of 7 bases. CDR3 nucleotide sequence: TGTGCCACCAGCAGAAACAGGGATCAGCCCCAGCATTTT. Translating gives CATSRNRDQPQHF.

J is TRBJ1-3 and V is TRBV21-1. TRBV21-1 is reported as a pseudogene. The CDR3 contains 15 residues. CDR3 bases: TGTGCCAGCAGCAAACTCTCTTTATCCGGAAACACCATATATTTT. Translating it yields CASSKLSLSGNTIYF.

In this sample, this clone turned up a few times. CDR3 in DNA: TGTGCCAGCTCATCGACGACAGGGGGGTCCGGGGAGCTGTTTTTT. It encodes CASSSTTGGSGELFF. V gene TRBV18 combines with J gene TRBJ2-2; 9 bases agree with TRBD1. Germline V gives CDR1 KGHSH, CDR2 LQKENI. Trimming took 5 bases from V and 6 from J; bases not matched to a gene: 7. This CDR3 comprises 15 residues.

The J gene is TRBJ2-5, the V gene TRBV27, with 7 bases matching TRBD1. Per the germline V gene, CDR1 is MNHEY and CDR2 is SMNVEV (reference sequence). J lost 4 bases, V lost 5 bases, and 4 bases had no gene match. This CDR3 region has 13 residues. CDR3 sequence reads: CASSDRQGETQYF. DNA of the CDR3: TGTGCCAGCAGTGATCGACAGGGAGAGACCCAGTACTTC.

In DNA form, the CDR3 reads TGTGCCAGTACCCTAGCGGGAGGTTTCCAAGAGACCCAGTACTTC. This gives the protein CASTLAGGFQETQYF. The rearrangement uses TRBV19 and TRBJ2-5, with TRBD2 identical over 11 bases. CDR3 length: 15 amino acids. V lost 7 bases and J lost 1; bases outside the gene matches: 5. Germline V gene sequence: CDR1 LNHDA, CDR2 SQIVND (reference sequence).

The rearrangement uses TRBV7-2 and TRBJ2-5; 13 nucleotides match TRBD2. This CDR3 spans 15 amino acids. The V gene's germline CDR1 is SGHTA and CDR2 FQGNSA. Losses at the gene ends were 5 bases for V and 4 bases for J; bases not matched to a gene: 4. CDR3 nucleotide sequence: TGTGCCAGCAGCCCACGACTAGCGGGGGGAGAGACCCAGTACTTC. Encoded protein: CASSPRLAGGETQYF.

The count of this clone is one. This chain joins TRBV3-1 (or the pseudogene TRBV3-2) and TRBJ1-1; weak D call: TRBD1 (5 bases). Germline loops: CDR1 LGHDT, CDR2 YNNKEL (reference sequence). The CDR3 loop spans 16 amino acids. Trimming took 3 bases from V and 5 from J, leaving 19 bases between them. The DNA for the CDR3 is TGTGCCAGCAGCCACCTCACAGGAAACGGTCCAACTGAAGCTTTCTTT. As protein: CASSHLTGNGPTEAFF.